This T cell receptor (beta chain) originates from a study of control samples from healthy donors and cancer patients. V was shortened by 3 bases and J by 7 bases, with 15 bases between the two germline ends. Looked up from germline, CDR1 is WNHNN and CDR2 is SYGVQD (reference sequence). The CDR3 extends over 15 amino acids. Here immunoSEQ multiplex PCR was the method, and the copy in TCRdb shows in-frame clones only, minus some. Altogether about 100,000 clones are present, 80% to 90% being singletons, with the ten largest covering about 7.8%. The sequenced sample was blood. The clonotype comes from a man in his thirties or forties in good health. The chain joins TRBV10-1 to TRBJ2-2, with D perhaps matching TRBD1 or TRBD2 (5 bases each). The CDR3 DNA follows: TGCGCCAGCAGTGAAGGGACCTCGGTGGGCGGGGAGCTGTTTTTT. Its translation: CASSEGTSVGGELFF.